This T cell receptor beta chain was recovered during a study of control samples from healthy donors and cancer patients. Per germline, CDR1 MNHNS and CDR2 SASEGT. This CDR3 contains 13 residues. Trimming removed 0 bases from V and 4 bases from J, with 5 bases in between. Method: immunoSEQ multiplex PCR; TCRdb's copy keeps in-frame clones and lacks some. The data contain over 75,000 clones, 85% of them seen just once; the ten biggest clones take up around 20%. This receptor was identified in a man aged 25 to 40 in good health. The source material was blood. This chain links TRBV6-1 with TRBJ2-3; TRBD2 might be the D (5 bases). The CDR3: CASSEARADTQYF. The CDR3 coding sequence is TGTGCCAGCAGTGAAGCGCGGGCAGATACGCAGTATTTT.